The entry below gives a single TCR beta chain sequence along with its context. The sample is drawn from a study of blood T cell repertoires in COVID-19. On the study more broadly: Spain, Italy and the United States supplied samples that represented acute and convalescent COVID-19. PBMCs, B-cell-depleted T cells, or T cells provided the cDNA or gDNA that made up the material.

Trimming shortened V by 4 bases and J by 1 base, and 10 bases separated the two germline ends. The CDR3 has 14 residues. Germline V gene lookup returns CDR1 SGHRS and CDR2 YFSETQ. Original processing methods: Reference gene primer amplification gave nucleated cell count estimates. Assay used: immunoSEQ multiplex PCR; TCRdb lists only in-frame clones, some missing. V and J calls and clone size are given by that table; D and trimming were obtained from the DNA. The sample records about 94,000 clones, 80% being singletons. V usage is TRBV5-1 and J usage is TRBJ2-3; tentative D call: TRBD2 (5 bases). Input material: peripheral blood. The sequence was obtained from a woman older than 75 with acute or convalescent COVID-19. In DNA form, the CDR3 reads TGCGCCAGCAGCCTCCTGCGGGGCACAGATACGCAGTATTTT. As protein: CASSLLRGTDTQYF.